This T cell receptor beta chain derives from a study of blood T cell repertoires in COVID-19. As for the study in general: The United States, Italy and Spain were the sources of the acute and convalescent COVID-19 samples. PBMCs, B-cell-depleted T cells, or T cells were the source of the cDNA or gDNA that made up the material.

Trimming cost V 4 bases and J 2 bases, with 9 bases left between them. The CDR3 totals 12 residues. Germline values: CDR1 GTSNPN, CDR2 SVGIG (reference sequence). This clone was recorded only once. Original processing notes: Scientists estimated how many nucleated cells there were by amplifying reference gene primers. Profiled with immunoSEQ multiplex PCR; TCRdb holds only in-frame clones, not every one. V and J calls plus clone size are reproduced from that table; the DNA served to infer D and trimming. Of tens of thousands of clones detected, approximately 90% appear once; the ten largest clones hold approximately 8%.

Source material: peripheral blood. The chain has TRBV30 and TRBJ2-7; D perhaps matches TRBD1 (6 bases). This sequence originates from a woman aged 40-49 years with active COVID-19. The CDR3 DNA is TGTGCCTGGACGAAGGGGGCCTACGAGCAGTACTTC. This translates into CAWTKGAYEQYF. Filled out from reference TRBV30 and TRBJ2-7, the complete variable domain reads SQTIHQWPATLVQPVGSPLSLECTVEGTSNPNLYWYRQAAGRGLQLLFYSVGIGQISSEVPQNLSASRPQDRQFILSSKKLLLSDSGFYLCAWTKGAYEQYFGPGTRLTVT.